These 31 T cell receptor beta chains were all obtained from the same sample, sequenced in a study of blood T cells in healthy people across ages. Next came a second PCR, run for roughly 6 to 11 cycles, which used a sample-barcoded 5' primer along with a J-beta primer mix. Each CDR3 protein gets one entry after TCRdb re-called the 5' RACE reads with MiXCR. The sample records some 1.7 million distinct CDR3 sequences, roughly 27% being singletons. The sample was blood. All receptors come from a woman in her 30s in good health.

The chain has TRBV20-1 and TRBJ2-1; 8 bases are a match to TRBD2. Germline CDR1 DFQATT, CDR2 SNEGSKA (reference sequence). CDR3 length equals 14 residues. The V and J ends lost 5 bases and 4 bases, in that order; junction bases with no gene match: 7. The CDR3 region is CSASSGRKYNEQFF. In nucleotides, the CDR3 is TGCAGTGCTTCTAGCGGGCGGAAATACAATGAGCAGTTCTTC.

This clonotype has just a few counts. The chain combines TRBV12-3 or TRBV12-4 with TRBJ1-2; 7 bases line up with TRBD1. Trimming removed 8 bases from V and 12 bases from J; junction bases left unmatched: 9. The CDR3 consists of 11 residues. CDR3 sequence reads: CASGTGQLHTF. The CDR3 region has the DNA TGTGCCAGCGGAACGGGACAGCTTCACACCTTC.

This chain joins TRBV28 and TRBJ2-5; D is uncertain. CDR3 length equals 12 residues. V lost 5 bases and J lost 2, with 6 bases in between. Germline lookup yields CDR1 MDHEN and CDR2 SYDVKM. CDR3 in amino acids: CASSMWQETQYF. The CDR3 DNA reads as TGTGCCAGCAGTATGTGGCAAGAGACCCAGTACTTC. The variable domain in full, with the rest retrieved from reference TRBV28 and TRBJ2-5, is DVKVTQSSRYLVKRTGEKVFLECVQDMDHENMFWYRQDPGLGLRLIYFSYDVKMKEKGDIPEGYSVSREKKERFSLILESASTNQTSMYLCASSMWQETQYFGPGTRLLVL.

This chain joins TRBV15 and TRBJ2-7; D might be TRBD2 (6 bases). From germline, CDR1 is LNHNV and CDR2 YYDKDF (reference sequence). The length of the CDR3 is 16 residues. The germline V and J ends were trimmed by 6 bases and 7 bases, with 25 bases remaining between them. The CDR3 DNA reads as TGTGCCACCAGGCGGACGGGGGTAGCCCACTACAATGAGCAGTACTTC. Encoded protein: CATRRTGVAHYNEQYF.

Notes on this clonotype: A much larger clonotype is one base distant, so this may be a read error. The chain employs TRBV7-9 and TRBJ2-5; perhaps TRBD1 as D (6 bases). The J call could be wrong; TRBJ2-7 is a better fit for the DNA end. The CDR3 extends over 12 amino acids. Per germline, CDR1 SEHNR and CDR2 FQNEAQ (reference sequence). CDR3 region: CASSMGAHEQYF. CDR3 DNA sequence: TGTGCCAGCAGCATGGGGGCACACGAGCAGTACTTC.

V and J are TRBV6-5 and TRBJ1-1; tentatively, D is TRBD1 (6 bases). With 8 bases removed from V and 0 bases from J, the gap between germline ends came to 16 bases. The CDR3 length is 15 residues. Germline CDR1 and CDR2: MNHEY and SVGAGI. CDR3 sequence: CASRAGDFMNTEAFF. The CDR3 DNA reads as TGTGCCAGCCGGGCAGGGGACTTCATGAACACTGAAGCTTTCTTT.

The gene calls are TRBV7-8 and TRBJ2-5; no reliable D call. The germline V gene encodes CDR1 SGHVS and CDR2 FQNEAQ. This CDR3 is built from 15 residues. V shed 1 base and J shed 2 bases, with 11 bases lying between them. The CDR3 nucleotides read TGTGCCAGCAGCTTAGTTCAAGAAACTCAAGAGACCCAGTACTTC. Its translation is CASSLVQETQETQYF.

On this clonotype itself: An end of the junction does not agree with germline; a read error may underlie this. The chain is built from TRBV7-9 and TRBJ2-4; D is undetermined. The DNA end is a closer match to TRBJ2-5, so the J assignment may be wrong. This CDR3 contains 11 residues. Germline V gene data show CDR1 as SEHNR and CDR2 as FQNEAQ (reference sequence). As DNA, the CDR3 is TGTGCCTGCAGCCGGCGGGAGACCCAGTACTTC. Protein: CACSRRETQYF.

There are many counts of this clonotype. The chain recombines TRBV20-1 with TRBJ2-7, with 8 bases lining up with TRBD1. With V trimmed by 6 bases and J by 1 base, 2 bases remained unmatched. The CDR3 length is 12 residues. Germline V gives CDR1 DFQATT, CDR2 SNEGSKA (reference sequence). CDR3 loop: CSARTGSYEQYF. In DNA form, the CDR3 reads TGCAGTGCCAGGACAGGGTCCTACGAGCAGTACTTC.

Only a few counts were recorded for this clonotype. The chain joins TRBV4-1 to TRBJ2-3; maybe TRBD2 (6 bases). Trimming cost V 0 bases and J 3 bases, with 19 bases left between them. This CDR3 has 18 residues. In germline, CDR1 is MGHRA, CDR2 YSYEKL. The CDR3 loop reads CASSQDPRDSGGTDTQYF. CDR3 nucleotides: TGCGCCAGCAGCCAAGATCCCCGGGACTCCGGAGGTACAGATACGCAGTATTTT.

The chain is built from TRBV27 and TRBJ2-1; 8 nucleotides match TRBD2. J lost 4 bases, V lost 0 bases, and 11 bases had no gene match. This CDR3 comprises 18 residues. CDR1 MNHEY and CDR2 SMNVEV come from the germline V gene (reference sequence). The CDR3 is CASSLSFNRGGRYNEQFF. In DNA form, the CDR3 reads TGTGCCAGCAGTTTATCGTTCAACCGGGGGGGGAGGTACAATGAGCAGTTCTTC.

J is TRBJ1-5 and V is TRBV4-3, with D unclear. Germline CDR1 is LGHNA and CDR2 is YSLEER. Trimming cost V 0 bases and J 2 bases, with 8 bases left between them. CDR3 length: 15 amino acids. This CDR3 is CASSQDLRGNQPQHF. CDR3 DNA sequence: TGCGCCAGCAGCCAAGATCTGCGTGGCAATCAGCCCCAGCATTTT.

J is TRBJ1-2 and V is TRBV28, with 11 bases aligning to TRBD1. V lost 10 bases to trimming and J lost 3 bases; unmatched junction nucleotides: 10. The CDR3 totals 15 residues. The germline CDR1 and CDR2 sequences are MDHEN and SYDVKM. The chain's CDR3 is CATNLPGQGDYGYTF. The DNA of the CDR3 is TGTGCCACCAACCTACCGGGACAGGGGGACTATGGCTACACCTTC.

This chain connects TRBV11-2 to TRBJ2-4; TRBD2 matches at 8 bases. The CDR3 loop spans 16 amino acids. V was pared by 5 bases and J by 13 bases, with 19 bases of the junction left unmatched. Germline V gene data show CDR1 as SGHAT and CDR2 as FQNNGV. In DNA, the CDR3 is TGTGCCAGCAGCCCCCGTGATCTCGGGGGGGCGAGTGAGCAGTACTTC. Its protein is CASSPRDLGGASEQYF. Drawing the rest from reference TRBV11-2 and TRBJ2-4, the complete variable domain is EAGVAQSPRYKIIEKRQSVAFWCNPISGHATLYWYQQILGQGPKLLIQFQNNGVVDDSQLPKDRFSAERLKGVDSTLKIQPAKLEDSAVYLCASSPRDLGGASEQYFGAGTRLSVL.

This clonotype has more than one count but fewer than ten. The CDR3 is CAISDRQGSNMNTEAFF. The CDR3 DNA is TGTGCCATCAGTGATAGACAGGGCAGCAACATGAACACTGAAGCTTTCTTT. The gene calls are TRBV10-3 and TRBJ1-1, with TRBD1 matching 7 bases. The length of the CDR3 is 17 residues. Trimming took 3 bases from V and 0 from J; bases not matched to a gene: 10. The germline V gene has CDR1 ENHRY and CDR2 SYGVKD.

The chain has TRBV29-1 and TRBJ1-2, with D perhaps TRBD1 (5 bases). V was clipped by 7 bases and J by 0 bases, with 15 bases between them. CDR1 and CDR2 (germline): SQVTM, ANQGSEA. This CDR3 region has 14 residues. In nucleotides, the CDR3 is TGCAGCGCGGGGCCCCGGCATTCTAACTATGGCTACACCTTC. Its translation: CSAGPRHSNYGYTF.

At least ten counts were recorded for this clonotype. The genes are TRBV29-1 and TRBJ1-2, with no clear D. Trimming left V 6 bases short and J 4 bases short, with 12 bases between. Germline V gene sequence: CDR1 SQVTM, CDR2 ANQGSEA. This CDR3 region has 12 residues. The CDR3 DNA sequence: TGCAGCGTCGTGACATCTCCCTATGGCTACACCTTC. Translating it yields CSVVTSPYGYTF.

The chain uses TRBV7-2 and TRBJ1-6; 8 nucleotides line up with TRBD1. Per the germline V gene, CDR1 is SGHTA and CDR2 is FQGNSA. This CDR3 spans 15 amino acids. V lost 4 bases to trimming and J lost 6 bases; unmatched junction nucleotides: 5. The CDR3 bases are TGTGCCAGCAGCTCCCAGGACAGGGCTAATTCACCCCTCCACTTT. Its protein product is CASSSQDRANSPLHF.

This clonotype was detected many times. The CDR3 bases are TGTGCCAGCAGTCTAAGCGGGAGTCTCGCAGATACGCAGTATTTT. It encodes CASSLSGSLADTQYF. V usage is TRBV7-9 and J usage is TRBJ2-3, with 8 bases identical to TRBD2. The CDR3 length is 15 residues. Per the germline V gene, CDR1 is SEHNR and CDR2 is FQNEAQ (reference sequence). After removal of 6 bases from V and 4 bases from J, the junction contained 9 bases not matched to a gene.

At least ten counts were recorded for this clonotype. The chain is built from TRBV10-3 and TRBJ2-7; D not certain. Germline CDR1 ENHRY, CDR2 SYGVKD. Trimming pared 4 bases from V and 3 bases from J, leaving 10 bases between. The CDR3 loop spans 13 amino acids. The CDR3 DNA follows: TGTGCCATCAGTGTAGGAGACAACTACGAGCAGTACTTC. It translates to CAISVGDNYEQYF.

This clonotype was seen ten or more times. One junction end disagrees with the germline gene, perhaps due to a read error. The chain is built from TRBV5-1 and TRBJ2-1, with a possible D match to TRBD2 (5 bases). CDR1 is SGHRS, CDR2 YFSETQ, per germline. The CDR3 length is 13 residues. The CDR3 DNA reads TGTGCCAGCAGCAGAGGGTTGGCCAATGAGCAGTTCTTC. Translation: CASSRGLANEQFF. The variable domain in full, with the rest retrieved from reference TRBV5-1 and TRBJ2-1, is KAGVTQTPRYLIKTRGQQVTLSCSPISGHRSVSWYQQTPGQGLQFLFEYFSETQRNKGNFPGRFSGRQFSNSRSEMNVSTLELGDSALYLCASSRGLANEQFFGPGTRLTVL.

Notes on this clonotype: Compared with germline, one end of the junction differs, possibly owing to a read error. The CDR3 DNA reads as TGTGCCGGCAGCTTGGGAGGGGGCGATCAGCCCCAGCATTTT. This codes for CAGSLGGGDQPQHF. This rearrangement joins TRBV5-5 to TRBJ1-5, with 7 bases lining up with TRBD1. The CDR3 extends over 14 amino acids. CDR1 is SGHKS, CDR2 YYEKEE, per germline (reference sequence).

This clonotype was counted only a few times. A much larger clone lies a single base off, so this may be a read error. This chain uses TRBV9 with TRBJ2-7, with 7 positions matching TRBD2. Germline CDR1 is SGDLS and CDR2 is YYNGEE. The CDR3 is 14 amino acids. V was clipped by 2 bases and J by 4 bases; unmatched bases: 6. The chain's CDR3 is CASSVRRGDYEQYF. CDR3 nucleotide sequence: TGTGCCAGCAGCGTCCGACGGGGGGATTACGAGCAGTACTTC.

There are a few counts of this clonotype. The chain recombines TRBV6-5 with TRBJ2-3, with a weak D call TRBD2 (6 bases). Germline-derived CDR1 and CDR2 are MNHEY and SVGAGI. The CDR3 is made up of 15 amino acids. Trimming pared 2 bases from V and 2 bases from J, leaving 11 bases between. The CDR3: CASSYRAGITDTQYF. CDR3 bases: TGTGCCAGCAGTTACCGGGCGGGGATCACAGATACGCAGTATTTT.

This chain joins TRBV20-1 and TRBJ2-5; 9 bases align to TRBD2. The closer fit of TRBJ2-7 to the DNA end suggests the J call may be wrong. The CDR3 contains 14 residues. Germline V gene data show CDR1 as DFQATT and CDR2 as SNEGSKA (reference sequence). The CDR3, as DNA: TGCAGTGTTCTAGCGGGGTCCCGCTCCTACGAGCAGTACTTC. It translates to CSVLAGSRSYEQYF.

This chain links TRBV11-2 with TRBJ1-5; D not resolved. Trimming shortened V by 5 bases and J by 4 bases, and 9 bases separated the two germline ends. The CDR3 extends over 13 amino acids. Germline CDR1 reads SGHAT; CDR2 reads FQNNGV. The CDR3 loop is CASSGRRNQPQHF. The DNA for the CDR3 is TGTGCCAGCAGCGGACGAAGGAATCAGCCCCAGCATTTT.

This clonotype was recorded at least ten times. This chain connects TRBV20-1 to TRBJ2-7; no firm D call. V lost 5 bases and J lost 0, with 11 bases in between. The CDR3 has 13 residues. CDR1 and CDR2 (germline): DFQATT, SNEGSKA (reference sequence). The CDR3 sequence is CSARGRLSYEQYF. CDR3 DNA: TGCAGTGCTCGCGGCCGACTCTCCTACGAGCAGTACTTC.

As to this clonotype: A read error may be the cause here, since a much bigger clone is one base away. This chain joins TRBV4-1 and TRBJ2-3, with D possibly being TRBD2 (6 bases). Germline V lookup: CDR1 MGHRA, CDR2 YSYEKL. CDR3 size: 15 residues. V was pared by 8 bases and J by 2 bases, with 17 bases between. The CDR3 DNA sequence: TGCGCCAGCGGCCCCGAGGTAGCGGACACAGATACGCAGTATTTT. Amino acid sequence: CASGPEVADTDTQYF.

The chain has TRBV5-6 and TRBJ2-2; TRBD2 might be the D (6 bases). With 4 bases removed from V and 0 bases from J, the gap between germline ends came to 16 bases. This CDR3 spans 17 amino acids. Germline V CDR1 and CDR2: SGHDT, YYEEEE. CDR3 DNA sequence: TGTGCCAGCAGCCCAAGATGGGGGGTTACGAACACCGGGGAGCTGTTTTTT. This translates into CASSPRWGVTNTGELFF.

This clonotype was counted a few times. The chain has TRBV7-9 and TRBJ2-7; D remains unclear. With 3 bases removed from V and 0 bases from J, the gap between germline ends came to 6 bases. CDR1 SEHNR and CDR2 FQNEAQ come from the germline V gene (reference sequence). The CDR3 has 13 amino acids. The CDR3 sequence is CASSFFTSYEQYF. The CDR3 DNA sequence: TGTGCCAGCAGCTTTTTTACCTCCTACGAGCAGTACTTC.

The table lists this clonotype with a few counts. V is TRBV12-3 or TRBV12-4 and J is TRBJ2-2; D call uncertain. Trimming removed 4 bases at V and 3 bases at J, with 12 bases between. The CDR3 totals 15 residues. The CDR3, as DNA: TGTGCCAGCAGTTCCGGCCAGGCGGACACCGGGGAGCTGTTTTTT. Translated: CASSSGQADTGELFF.